This T cell receptor (beta chain) was documented in a study of blood T cell repertoires in COVID-19. Clinical histories supplied by participants themselves formed the basis of cohort assignment. Here immunoSEQ multiplex PCR was the method, and the copy in TCRdb shows in-frame clones only, minus some. The repertoire has a few hundred thousand clones, roughly four fifths of them found once; the top ten carry approximately 4%. Germline-derived CDR1 and CDR2 are LGHNA and YNFKEQ. The V and J ends lost 1 base and 4 bases respectively, with 9 bases between them. The length of the CDR3 is 14 residues. This sequence was found in a man younger than 45 with acute COVID-19. The material sequenced was PBMCs or T cells enriched from blood (not recorded which). The gene calls are TRBV4-2 and TRBJ2-3, with D maybe TRBD2 (6 bases). CDR3 in amino acids: CASSQGLGADTQYF. The CDR3 nucleotides read TGTGCCAGCAGCCAAGGACTAGGGGCAGATACGCAGTATTTT.